This T cell receptor beta chain stems from a study of T cells in Graves' hyperthyroidism and ophthalmopathy. Amplified regions were TCR beta CDR3 sequences from RNA transcripts. An initial round of RT-PCR targeting the TCR CDR3 relied on the HTBI primer set. From the multiplex PCR reads, TCRdb called clonotypes with MiXCR, one entry per CDR3 protein. In the table there are around 400,000 distinct CDR3 sequences, around 15% of which are singletons. This clonotype occurred many times. Patients showing uncontrolled infection, other autoimmune disease, pregnancy or lactation were ineligible. This clonotype was obtained from a woman aged 55-69 years with Graves' ophthalmopathy. What was sequenced was blood.

The CDR3 protein is CASSSGLAGAYEQYF. As DNA, the CDR3 is TGCGCCAGCAGCTCCGGACTAGCGGGGGCCTACGAGCAGTACTTC. The chain links TRBV5-1 to TRBJ2-7; 13 bases fit TRBD2. This CDR3 is built from 15 residues. Trimming at V came to 3 bases and at J to 2 bases, leaving 2 bases not matched to a gene. In germline, CDR1 is SGHRS, CDR2 YFSETQ.